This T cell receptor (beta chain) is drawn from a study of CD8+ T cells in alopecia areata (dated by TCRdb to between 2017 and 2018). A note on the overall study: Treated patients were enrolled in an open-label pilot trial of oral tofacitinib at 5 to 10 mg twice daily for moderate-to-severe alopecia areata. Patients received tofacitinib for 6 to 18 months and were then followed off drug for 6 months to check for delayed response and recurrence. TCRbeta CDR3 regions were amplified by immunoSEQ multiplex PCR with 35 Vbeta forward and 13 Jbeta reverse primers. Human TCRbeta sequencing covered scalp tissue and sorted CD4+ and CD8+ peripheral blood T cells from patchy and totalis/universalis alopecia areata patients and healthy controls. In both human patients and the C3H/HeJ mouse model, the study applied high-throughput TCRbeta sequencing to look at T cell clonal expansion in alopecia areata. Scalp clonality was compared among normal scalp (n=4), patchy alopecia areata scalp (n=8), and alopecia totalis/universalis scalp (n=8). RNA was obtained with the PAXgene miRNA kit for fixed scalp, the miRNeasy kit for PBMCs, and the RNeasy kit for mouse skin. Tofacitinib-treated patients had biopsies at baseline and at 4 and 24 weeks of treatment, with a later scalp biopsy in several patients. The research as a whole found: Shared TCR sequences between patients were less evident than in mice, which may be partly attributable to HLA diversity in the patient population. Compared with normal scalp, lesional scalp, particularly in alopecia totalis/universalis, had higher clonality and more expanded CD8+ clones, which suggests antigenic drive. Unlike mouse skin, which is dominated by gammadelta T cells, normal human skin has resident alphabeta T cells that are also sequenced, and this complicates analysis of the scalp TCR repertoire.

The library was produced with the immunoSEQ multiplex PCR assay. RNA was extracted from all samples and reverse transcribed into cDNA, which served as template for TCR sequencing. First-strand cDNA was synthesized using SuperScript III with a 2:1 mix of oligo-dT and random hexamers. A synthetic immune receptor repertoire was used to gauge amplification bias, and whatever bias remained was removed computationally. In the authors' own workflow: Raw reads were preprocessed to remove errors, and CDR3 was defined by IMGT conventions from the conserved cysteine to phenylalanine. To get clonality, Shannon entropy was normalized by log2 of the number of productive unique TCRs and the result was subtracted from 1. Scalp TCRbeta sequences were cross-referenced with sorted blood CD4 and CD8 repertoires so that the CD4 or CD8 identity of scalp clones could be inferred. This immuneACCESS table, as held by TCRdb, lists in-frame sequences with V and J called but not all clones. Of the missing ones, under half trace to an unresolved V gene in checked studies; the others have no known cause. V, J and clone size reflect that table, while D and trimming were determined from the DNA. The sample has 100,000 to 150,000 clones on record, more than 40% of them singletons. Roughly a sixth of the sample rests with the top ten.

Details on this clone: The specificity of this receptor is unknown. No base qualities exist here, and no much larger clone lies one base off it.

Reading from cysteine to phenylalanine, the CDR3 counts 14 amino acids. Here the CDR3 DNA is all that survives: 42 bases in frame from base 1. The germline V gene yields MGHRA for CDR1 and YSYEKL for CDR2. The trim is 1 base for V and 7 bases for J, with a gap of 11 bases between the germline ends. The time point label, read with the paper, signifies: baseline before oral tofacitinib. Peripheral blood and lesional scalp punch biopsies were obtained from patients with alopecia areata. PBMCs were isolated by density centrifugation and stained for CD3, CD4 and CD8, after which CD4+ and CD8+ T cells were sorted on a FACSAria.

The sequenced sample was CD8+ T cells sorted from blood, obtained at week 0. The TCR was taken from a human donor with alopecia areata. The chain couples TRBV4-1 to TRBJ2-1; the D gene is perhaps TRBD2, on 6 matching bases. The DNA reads TGCGCCAGCAGCCAAGGCGGGGACCCAAATGAGCAGTTCTTC. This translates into CASSQGGDPNEQFF.